These 6 T cell receptor beta chains came from one sample sequenced in a study of T cells in Graves' hyperthyroidism and ophthalmopathy. There were TCR beta CDR3 regions amplified from RNA transcripts. HTBI primers were used for first-round RT-PCR of the TCR CDR3. One entry per CDR3 protein results from TCRdb running MiXCR on the multiplex PCR reads. Among hundreds of thousands of distinct CDR3 sequences listed, 18% were seen once. Sequenced material: blood. The origin of the receptors is a woman in her 50s with Graves' hyperthyroidism that later progressed to Graves' ophthalmopathy.

This clonotype has only a few counts. The V and J genes are TRBV7-9 and TRBJ2-3, with D unclear. Germline V gene data show CDR1 as SEHNR and CDR2 as FQNEAQ (reference sequence). Trimming removed 7 bases at V and 1 base at J, with 9 bases between. This CDR3 has 13 residues. The CDR3 region has the DNA TGTGCCAGCATGCTGGACCGCACAGATACGCAGTATTTT. It encodes CASMLDRTDTQYF.

In this sample, this clonotype turned up many times. The gene calls are TRBV7-9 and TRBJ2-3; 9 positions match TRBD1. CDR3 size: 16 residues. V gave up 4 bases and J gave up 3 bases; unmatched junction bases: 8. Germline CDR1 is SEHNR and CDR2 is FQNEAQ (reference sequence). The CDR3 spells CASSSPQGARTDTQYF. CDR3 sequence (DNA): TGTGCCAGCAGCTCGCCACAGGGGGCTAGGACAGATACGCAGTATTTT.

The J gene is TRBJ1-1, the V gene TRBV7-9, with 7 positions matching TRBD1. Germline-derived CDR1 and CDR2 are SEHNR and FQNEAQ (reference sequence). The CDR3 covers 14 residues. After removal of 0 bases from V and 13 bases from J, the junction contained 11 bases not matched to a gene. The CDR3: CASSLAGTANTLFF. The CDR3 DNA reads TGTGCCAGCAGCTTAGCCGGGACAGCCAACACTCTTTTCTTT.

The chain joins TRBV9 to TRBJ2-3, with D maybe TRBD1 (5 bases). From germline, CDR1 is SGDLS and CDR2 YYNGEE. The V gene lost 0 bases and the J gene lost 4 bases, with 15 bases spanning the gap. The CDR3 length is 16 residues. The CDR3 DNA reads TGTGCCAGCAGCGTAGCTGGGGCAGGCCTTGCAGATACGCAGTATTTT. This encodes CASSVAGAGLADTQYF.

In its sample, this clonotype was seen many times. The CDR3 here is CASSQRVGGGPGELFF. Here the CDR3 DNA reads TGTGCCAGCAGCCAAAGGGTCGGAGGAGGCCCCGGGGAGCTGTTTTTT. The chain carries TRBV3-1 and TRBJ2-2; the D gene is possibly TRBD2 (5 bases). CDR1 LGHDT and CDR2 YNNKEL come from the germline V gene (reference sequence). CDR3 length: 16 residues. The V gene lost 2 bases and the J gene lost 6 bases, with 16 bases spanning the gap. The full variable domain, in which reference TRBV3-1 and TRBJ2-2 provide the parts outside the CDR3, is DTAVSQTPKYLVTQMGNDKSIKCEQNLGHDTMYWYKQDSKKFLKIMFSYNNKELIINETVPNRFSPKSPDKAHLNLHINSLELGDSAVYFCASSQRVGGGPGELFFGEGSRLTVL.

The chain employs TRBV20-1 and TRBJ2-7; D is unresolved. There are 13 residues in the CDR3. V was clipped by 8 bases and J by 2 bases, with 16 bases between them. CDR1 and CDR2 (germline): DFQATT, SNEGSKA (reference sequence). CDR3 loop: CSTPGVLTYEQYF. The CDR3 nucleotides read TGCAGTACGCCGGGCGTATTAACCTACGAGCAGTACTTC.